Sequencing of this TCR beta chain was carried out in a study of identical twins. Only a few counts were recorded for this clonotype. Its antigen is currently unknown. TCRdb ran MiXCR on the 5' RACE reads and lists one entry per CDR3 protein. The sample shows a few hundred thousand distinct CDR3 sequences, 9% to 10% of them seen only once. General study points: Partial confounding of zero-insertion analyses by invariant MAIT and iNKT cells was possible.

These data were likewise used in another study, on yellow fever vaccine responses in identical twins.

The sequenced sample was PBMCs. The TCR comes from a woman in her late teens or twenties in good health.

In nucleotides, the CDR3 is TGTGCCAGCAGCCAAGGGACTAGCGGGGGCCCCCGGGTGGCGCAGTATTTT. Amino acids: CASSQGTSGGPRVAQYF. This chain uses TRBV3-1 with TRBJ2-3, with 13 bases identical to TRBD2. Germline V gives CDR1 LGHDT, CDR2 YNNKEL (reference sequence). V shed 1 base, J shed 10 bases, and the junction held 11 bases outside the gene matches. The CDR3 is made up of 17 amino acids.